The sequence of this T cell receptor beta chain was determined in a study of blood T cell repertoires in COVID-19. V was clipped by 5 bases and J by 5 bases, with 6 bases between them. The CDR3 is 12 amino acids. Generated by immunoSEQ multiplex PCR, the TCRdb table keeps only in-frame clones and is missing some. The table has around 140,000 clones, around 81% seen once. The sequence was obtained from a woman aged 55-70 years with acute or convalescent COVID-19. Sequencing input: peripheral blood. The chain has TRBV12-3 or TRBV12-4 and TRBJ1-4, with D possibly matching TRBD1 (5 bases). CDR3 protein: CASSKGNEKLFF. In nucleotides, the CDR3 is TGTGCCAGCAGTAAGGGGAATGAAAAACTGTTTTTT.